The next 23 T cell receptor beta chains were all read from a single sample in a study of OX40 agonist ivuxolimab in advanced cancers. Method: immunoSEQ multiplex PCR; TCRdb's copy keeps in-frame clones and lacks some. The data contain some 83,000 clones, about 93% of them singletons. The sample was CD4+ or CD8+ T cells sorted from blood, taken in a trial of the OX40 agonist ivuxolimab. These receptors all stem from an adult with an advanced solid tumor such as melanoma, head and neck, liver or kidney cancer.

The V gene is TRBV5-1, the J gene TRBJ2-7; D gene ambiguous. In germline, CDR1 is SGHRS, CDR2 YFSETQ. The ends were cut back, 5 bases at V and 3 bases at J, with 12 bases in the middle. CDR3 size: 13 residues. CDR3 DNA sequence: TGCGCCAGCAGTGGCAGTGACGGCTACGAGCAGTACTTC. Protein product: CASSGSDGYEQYF.

V is TRBV14 and J is TRBJ2-4; 7 bases line up with TRBD2. CDR3 length: 16 amino acids. Germline lookup yields CDR1 SGHDN and CDR2 FVKESK. Trimming cost V 3 bases and J 7 bases; bases outside gene matches: 12. In DNA, the CDR3 is TGTGCCAGCAGCCATAATGAGGGAGGGTCGGGGAACATTCAGTACTTC. Residues: CASSHNEGGSGNIQYF.

This rearrangement joins TRBV30 to TRBJ1-1, with D perhaps TRBD1 (6 bases). There are 15 residues in the CDR3. In germline, CDR1 is GTSNPN, CDR2 SVGIG (reference sequence). Trimming pared 4 bases from V and 0 bases from J, leaving 15 bases between. CDR3 residues: CAWNREYDMNTEAFF. In DNA form, the CDR3 reads TGTGCCTGGAACAGGGAATACGATATGAACACTGAAGCTTTCTTT. The full variable domain, with the rest looked up from reference TRBV30 and TRBJ1-1, is SQTIHQWPATLVQPVGSPLSLECTVEGTSNPNLYWYRQAAGRGLQLLFYSVGIGQISSEVPQNLSASRPQDRQFILSSKKLLLSDSGFYLCAWNREYDMNTEAFFGQGTRLTVV.

With regard to this clone: Other DNA sequences from this sample encode an identical CDR3 as well. The chain carries TRBV27 and TRBJ2-7, with D uncertain. CDR3 length: 11 amino acids. Deletions cut 4 bases from V and 6 bases from J, with 7 bases between. CDR1 is MNHEY and CDR2 is SMNVEV in the germline V gene (reference sequence). The CDR3 protein is CASSSGGEQYF. The CDR3 nucleotides are TGTGCCAGCAGTTCGGGCGGCGAGCAGTACTTC.

The chain carries TRBV7-9 and TRBJ2-7; no firm D call. The CDR3 extends over 13 amino acids. Germline CDR1 is SEHNR and CDR2 is FQNEAQ (reference sequence). V lost 1 base and J 3 bases, leaving 7 bases between the germline ends. The CDR3 DNA follows: TGTGCCAGCAGCTTAGAGGCAGGCTACGAGCAGTACTTC. Residues: CASSLEAGYEQYF.

The rearrangement links TRBV4-1 to TRBJ2-7; D not certain. V lost 4 bases to trimming and J lost 5 bases, with 18 bases between them. The germline CDR1 and CDR2 sequences are MGHRA and YSYEKL. The CDR3 has 15 amino acids. CDR3: CASSRLVTDPNEQYF. The CDR3, as DNA: TGCGCCAGCAGCCGCCTCGTGACGGACCCCAACGAGCAGTACTTC.

The chain uses TRBV4-1 and TRBJ1-1, with 8 bases lining up with TRBD1. Per the germline V gene, CDR1 is MGHRA and CDR2 is YSYEKL. Germline trimming cut 4 bases from V and 0 bases from J; bases unmatched to any gene: 1. The CDR3 runs 14 residues. The CDR3, as DNA: TGCGCCAGCAGCCCGACAGGGGTGAACACTGAAGCTTTCTTT. Translating gives CASSPTGVNTEAFF.

This chain links TRBV14 with TRBJ1-3; D unresolved. CDR1 SGHDN and CDR2 FVKESK come from the germline V gene. V was trimmed by 0 bases and J by 0 bases, leaving 12 bases between them. The CDR3 has 17 residues. Here the CDR3 DNA reads TGTGCCAGCAGCCAAGATCCCCCTACAAGCTCTGGAAACACCATATATTTT. Its translation: CASSQDPPTSSGNTIYF.

The rearrangement joins TRBV5-4 to TRBJ2-2; TRBD2 is a possible D gene (5 bases). The CDR3 covers 14 residues. V gave up 6 bases and J gave up 7 bases, with 16 bases separating them. From germline, CDR1 is SGHNT and CDR2 YYREEE (reference sequence). This CDR3 is CASTFDRAVGELFF. For the CDR3, the DNA is TGTGCCAGCACCTTTGATCGAGCGGTCGGGGAGCTGTTTTTT.

V usage is TRBV2 and J usage is TRBJ1-4; D is undetermined. Germline CDR1 is SNHLY and CDR2 is FYNNEI. V dropped 4 bases and J dropped 11 bases, with 8 bases sitting between them. This CDR3 contains 11 residues. The CDR3 reads CASSAAGKLFF. The DNA for the CDR3 is TGTGCCAGCAGTGCAGCCGGGAAACTGTTTTTT.

The chain is built from TRBV4-1 and TRBJ2-7; D remains unclear. Germline lookup yields CDR1 MGHRA and CDR2 YSYEKL. V was clipped by 1 base and J by 2 bases, with 9 bases between them. The CDR3 runs to 14 residues. Here the CDR3 reads CASSQGTATYEQYF. For the CDR3, the DNA is TGCGCCAGCAGCCAAGGGACGGCCACCTACGAGCAGTACTTC.

J is TRBJ2-1 and V is TRBV4-1; D possibly corresponds to TRBD2 (7 bases). The V end was cut by 4 bases, the J end by 15 bases, with 16 bases between. The CDR3 runs to 12 residues. Per germline, CDR1 MGHRA and CDR2 YSYEKL. The chain's CDR3 is CASSPGAGVPFF. DNA for the CDR3: TGCGCCAGCAGCCCAGGGGCGGGAGTGCCGTTCTTC.

This chain links TRBV9 with TRBJ2-7; D uncertain. The CDR3 is 17 amino acids. The V and J ends lost 4 bases and 1 base respectively, with 21 bases between them. Germline CDR1 SGDLS, CDR2 YYNGEE. CDR3 region: CASSPNSDTERSYEQYF. The CDR3 DNA reads TGTGCCAGCAGCCCCAACTCAGACACCGAAAGATCCTACGAGCAGTACTTC.

The rearrangement links TRBV10-3 to TRBJ2-1, with TRBD1 matching 9 bases. Germline CDR1 ENHRY, CDR2 SYGVKD. CDR3 length equals 17 residues. V lost 2 bases and J lost 5; bases outside the gene matches: 10. CDR3 coding DNA: TGTGCCATCAGTGAGATTACGTCGGGACAGGGTAACAATGAGCAGTTCTTC. It encodes CAISEITSGQGNNEQFF.

V and J are TRBV13 and TRBJ1-1; TRBD1 might be the D (6 bases). The CDR3 is 12 residues long. The V gene's germline CDR1 is PRHDT and CDR2 FYEKMQ (reference sequence). Between the trimmed V and J ends, which lost 11 bases and 1 base, there was a span of 11 bases. CDR3 nucleotides: TGTGCCGGCGAACAGGGGAACACTGAAGCTTTCTTT. This translates into CAGEQGNTEAFF. The entire variable domain, with the rest obtained from reference TRBV13 and TRBJ1-1, is as follows: AAGVIQSPRHLIKEKRETATLKCYPIPRHDTVYWYQQGPGQDPQFLISFYEKMQSDKGSIPDRFSAQQFSDYHSELNMSSLELGDSALYFCAGEQGNTEAFFGQGTRLTVV.

The rearrangement uses TRBV4-2 and TRBJ2-2; 9 nucleotides align to TRBD1. Germline loops: CDR1 LGHNA, CDR2 YNFKEQ. With 1 base clipped from V and 1 base from J, the junction kept 4 bases outside the gene matches. The CDR3 is made up of 17 amino acids. CDR3 sequence: CASSQGGGQGNTGELFF. DNA for the CDR3: TGTGCCAGCAGCCAAGGCGGGGGACAGGGGAACACCGGGGAGCTGTTTTTT.

The chain has TRBV7-9 and TRBJ2-7; D ambiguous. Germline V gene data show CDR1 as SEHNR and CDR2 as FQNEAQ (reference sequence). V dropped 3 bases and J dropped 2 bases, with 8 bases sitting between them. The CDR3 has 13 amino acids. The CDR3 is CASSFDGPYEQYF. The CDR3 nucleotides read TGTGCCAGCAGCTTTGACGGACCCTACGAGCAGTACTTC.

This chain uses TRBV9 with TRBJ1-5, with D unresolved. CDR3 length: 14 residues. Germline V gene data show CDR1 as SGDLS and CDR2 as YYNGEE. V was clipped by 3 bases and J by 0 bases, with 7 bases between them. The CDR3 is CASSEESSNQPQHF. CDR3 coding DNA: TGTGCCAGCAGCGAGGAGAGTAGCAATCAGCCCCAGCATTTT.

This clone is a singleton in its sample. This chain uses TRBV6-5 with TRBJ2-5; TRBD1 matches at 8 bases. The J call may not be correct, given that the DNA end is closer to TRBJ2-7. CDR1 and CDR2 (germline): MNHEY, SVGAGI. This CDR3 has 14 residues. The CDR3 coding sequence is TGTGCCAGCAGCCCTGGACAGGGATGGTACGAGCAGTACTTC. This sequence encodes CASSPGQGWYEQYF.

This chain links TRBV9 with TRBJ2-7; 9 bases are a match to TRBD2. The CDR3 runs 16 residues. CDR1 and CDR2 from the germline V gene are SGDLS and YYNGEE. Trimming at V came to 0 bases and at J to 3 bases, leaving 7 bases not matched to a gene. The CDR3 DNA sequence: TGTGCCAGCAGCGTAGGGGGGGCTAGCGGGAACTACGAGCAGTACTTC. This gives the protein CASSVGGASGNYEQYF.

The chain uses TRBV27 and TRBJ2-7; D ambiguous. V gave up 2 bases and J gave up 3 bases, with 5 bases separating them. This CDR3 is 12 amino acids long. The germline CDR1 and CDR2 sequences are MNHEY and SMNVEV (reference sequence). The DNA for the CDR3 is TGTGCCAGCAGTTTACCGCGCTACGAGCAGTACTTC. Protein sequence: CASSLPRYEQYF.

This clone was detected only once. V and J are TRBV19 and TRBJ2-1; TRBD2 agrees at 9 bases. The CDR3 has 15 residues. Germline CDR1 LNHDA, CDR2 SQIVND (reference sequence). The ends lost 8 bases at V and 1 base at J; junction bases unmatched: 6. CDR3 coding DNA: TGTGCCAGTGGAGGGAGCGGGAGGTCCTACAATGAGCAGTTCTTC. Encoded protein: CASGGSGRSYNEQFF.

The V call is TRBV2, the J call TRBJ1-4, with D unclear. Per the germline V gene, CDR1 is SNHLY and CDR2 is FYNNEI. This CDR3 is 13 amino acids long. The V end was cut by 3 bases, the J end by 4 bases, with 6 bases between. The CDR3 sequence: CASSDSFNEKLFF. Here the CDR3 DNA reads TGTGCCAGCAGTGACAGCTTTAATGAAAAACTGTTTTTT.